What follows is one TCR beta chain and its context. Its specificity is not known. In the PCR, 60 Vbeta and 13 Jbeta primers were used. Profiled with immunoSEQ multiplex PCR; TCRdb holds only in-frame clones, not every one. The sample includes 150,000 to 200,000 clones, approximately 79% of them seen just once. CDR1 is LNHNV, CDR2 YYDKDF, per germline (reference sequence). The CDR3 sequence is 16 residues long. V gave up 1 base and J gave up 8 bases, with 18 bases separating them. The data are from a study of cytomegalovirus exposure and HLA in healthy donors. Points from the study as a whole: An analysis done earlier found most TCR beta V segments productive about 87% or about 30% of the time.

This TCR derives from a woman in her thirties or forties in good health and CMV-seronegative. The V and J genes are TRBV15 and TRBJ1-5, with D possibly TRBD1 on 5 matching bases. The sample comprised PBMCs. In DNA, the CDR3 is TGTGCCACCAGCAGAGGTGGCAGGGTCTTTGTGGAGCCCCAGCATTTT. Protein product: CATSRGGRVFVEPQHF.